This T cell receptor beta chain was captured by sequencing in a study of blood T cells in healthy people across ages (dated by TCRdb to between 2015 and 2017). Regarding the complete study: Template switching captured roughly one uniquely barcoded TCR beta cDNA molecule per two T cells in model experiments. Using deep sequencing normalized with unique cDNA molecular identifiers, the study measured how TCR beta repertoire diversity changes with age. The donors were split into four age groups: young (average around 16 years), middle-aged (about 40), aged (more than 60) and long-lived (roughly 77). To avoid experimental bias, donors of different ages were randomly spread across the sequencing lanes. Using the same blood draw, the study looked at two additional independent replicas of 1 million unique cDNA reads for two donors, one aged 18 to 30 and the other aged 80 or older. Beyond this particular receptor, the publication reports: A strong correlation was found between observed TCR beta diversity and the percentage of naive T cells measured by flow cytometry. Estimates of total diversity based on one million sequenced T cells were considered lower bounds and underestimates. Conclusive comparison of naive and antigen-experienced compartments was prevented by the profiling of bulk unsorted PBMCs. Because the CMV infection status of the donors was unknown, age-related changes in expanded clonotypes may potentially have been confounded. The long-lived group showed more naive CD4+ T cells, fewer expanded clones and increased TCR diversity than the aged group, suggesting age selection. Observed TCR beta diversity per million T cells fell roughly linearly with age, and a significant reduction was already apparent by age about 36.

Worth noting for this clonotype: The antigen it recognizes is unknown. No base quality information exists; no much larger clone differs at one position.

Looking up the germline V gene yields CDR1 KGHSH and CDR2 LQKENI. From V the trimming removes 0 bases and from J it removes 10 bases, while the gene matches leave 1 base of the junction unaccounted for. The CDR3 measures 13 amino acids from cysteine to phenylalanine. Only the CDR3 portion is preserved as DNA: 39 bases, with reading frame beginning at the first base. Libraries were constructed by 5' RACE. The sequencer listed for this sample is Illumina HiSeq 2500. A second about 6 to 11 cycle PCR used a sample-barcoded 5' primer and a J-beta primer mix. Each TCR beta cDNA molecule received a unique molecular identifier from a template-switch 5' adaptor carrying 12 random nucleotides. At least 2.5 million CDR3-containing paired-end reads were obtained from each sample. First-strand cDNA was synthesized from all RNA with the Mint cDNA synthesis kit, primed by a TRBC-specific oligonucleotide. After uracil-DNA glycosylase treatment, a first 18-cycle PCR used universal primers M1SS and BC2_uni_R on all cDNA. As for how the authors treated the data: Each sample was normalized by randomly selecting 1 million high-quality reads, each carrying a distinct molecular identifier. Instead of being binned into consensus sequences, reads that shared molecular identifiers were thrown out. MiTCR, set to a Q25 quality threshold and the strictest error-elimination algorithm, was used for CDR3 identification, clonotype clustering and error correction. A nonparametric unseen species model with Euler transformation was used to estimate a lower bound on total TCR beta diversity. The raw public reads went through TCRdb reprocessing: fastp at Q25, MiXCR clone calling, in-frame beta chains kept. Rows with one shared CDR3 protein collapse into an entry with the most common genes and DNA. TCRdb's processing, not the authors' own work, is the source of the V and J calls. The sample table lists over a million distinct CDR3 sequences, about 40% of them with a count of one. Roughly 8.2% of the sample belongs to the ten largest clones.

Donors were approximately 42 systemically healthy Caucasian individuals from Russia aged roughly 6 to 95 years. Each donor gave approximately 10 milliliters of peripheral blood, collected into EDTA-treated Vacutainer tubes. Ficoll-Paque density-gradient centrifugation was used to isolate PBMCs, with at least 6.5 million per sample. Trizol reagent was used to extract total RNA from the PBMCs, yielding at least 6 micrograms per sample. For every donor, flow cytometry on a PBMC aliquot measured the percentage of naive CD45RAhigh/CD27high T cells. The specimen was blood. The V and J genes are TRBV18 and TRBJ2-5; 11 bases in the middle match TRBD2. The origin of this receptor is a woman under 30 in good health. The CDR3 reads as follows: CASSPPGLADQYF. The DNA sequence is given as TGTGCCAGCTCACCACCGGGACTAGCGGACCAGTACTTC.